This record looks at one T cell receptor (beta chain) sequence and its context. Its antigen is not identified. Generated by immunoSEQ multiplex PCR, the TCRdb table keeps only in-frame clones and is missing some. The sample shows 150,000 or so clones, 75% to 90% of them seen only once. The data belong to a study of T cell responses to AZD1222 COVID-19 vaccine. Study observations and caveats: Spike-specific TCR repertoires showed rising breadth and depth after two AZD1222 doses.

CDR1 is MNHEY and CDR2 is SVGAGI in the germline V gene. The CDR3 extends over 14 amino acids. V gave up 4 bases and J gave up 4 bases, with 11 bases separating them. The sequence was collected from an adult in good health. V gene TRBV6-5 combines with J gene TRBJ1-3; D unclear. The sequenced sample was peripheral blood, obtained on day 0 of AZD1222 vaccination. The CDR3 nucleotides are TGTGCCAGCAGTTCGGCCGGAGGGGGAAACACCATATATTTT. As protein: CASSSAGGGNTIYF.